The clone carrying this T cell receptor (beta chain) was counted only a few times. Its antigen is not identified. This sample is part of a study of T-cell memory formation after mild COVID-19. As for the study in general: Across donors, TCR clusters were largely donor specific.

TCRdb ran MiXCR on the 5' RACE reads and lists one entry per CDR3 protein. This sample has about 470,000 distinct CDR3 sequences; roughly 25% occur once, and the top ten carry roughly an eighth. The CDR3 length is 16 residues. CDR1 SGHTA and CDR2 FQGTGA come from the germline V gene. V dropped 4 bases and J dropped 9 bases, with 22 bases sitting between them. Study-level points and caveats: Some clones that responded turned up in pre-infection memory, which suggests that cross-reactive memory joined in.

This chain connects TRBV7-3 to TRBJ2-1, with D perhaps matching TRBD1 or TRBD2 (5 bases each). The clonotype originates from an adult woman who had mild COVID-19 (a few samples of this study predate the infection). Cell type and time point are not known. Sequencing was performed on PBMCs or a T cell subset sorted from them (not recorded which). CDR3 DNA: TGTGCCAGCAGCTACTTGGGGCCGTCGGTCGGAGGTGAGCAGTTCTTC. Translation: CASSYLGPSVGGEQFF.